What follows describes a single TCR beta chain. Its antigen is unknown. The sample comes from a study of cytomegalovirus exposure and HLA in healthy donors. The study's findings and limits: Several V segments, TRBV6-2 and TRBV6-3 among them, could not be told apart and were dropped.

PCR amplification relied on 60 Vbeta primers (plus 13 Jbeta primers). Generated by immunoSEQ multiplex PCR, the TCRdb table keeps only in-frame clones and is missing some. The sample shows about 170,000 clones, 77% of them seen only once. After removal of 5 bases from V and 2 bases from J, the junction contained 12 bases not matched to a gene. Per the germline V gene, CDR1 is SGHAT and CDR2 is FQNNGV. CDR3 length: 17 residues. The sample taken for sequencing was PBMCs. The sequence was obtained from a female donor in good health and CMV-seronegative. The chain is built from TRBV11-2 and TRBJ1-1; 9 nucleotides match TRBD1. The CDR3 loop reads CASSPTINRGRNTEAFF. The CDR3 bases are TGTGCCAGCAGCCCTACAATCAACAGGGGGCGAAACACTGAAGCTTTCTTT.